Following are 28 T cell receptor beta chains from one sample sequenced in a study of blood T cell repertoires in COVID-19. Measured with immunoSEQ multiplex PCR; TCRdb has only the in-frame clones, and not every one. This sample carries 200,000 to 250,000 clones, 70% to 90% of them seen once, and the ten largest clones take about 1%. The sample comprised PBMCs or T cells enriched from blood (not recorded which). These receptor sequences come from a man aged 50 or older who had been exposed to COVID-19.

The V and J genes are TRBV10-3 and TRBJ1-2; the D is unclear. The CDR3 is made up of 16 amino acids. The V gene lost 7 bases and the J gene lost 1 base, with 19 bases spanning the gap. Germline V gives CDR1 ENHRY, CDR2 SYGVKD. The CDR3 reads CAITATGNGFNYGYTF. In DNA, the CDR3 is TGTGCCATCACAGCCACGGGGAACGGCTTTAACTATGGCTACACCTTC.

The rearrangement links TRBV5-6 to TRBJ1-1; D is uncertain. The CDR3 spans 16 residues. Germline CDR1 and CDR2: SGHDT and YYEEEE. The V and J ends lost 0 bases and 4 bases respectively, with 16 bases between them. The CDR3 protein is CASSLGPSGYGTEAFF. DNA of the CDR3: TGTGCCAGCAGCTTGGGCCCCTCGGGGTATGGCACTGAAGCTTTCTTT.

The chain employs TRBV18 and TRBJ2-7; 8 bases fit TRBD1. Trimming cost V 3 bases and J 1 base; bases outside gene matches: 8. The CDR3 totals 16 residues. Germline V CDR1 and CDR2: KGHSH, LQKENI. This CDR3 reads CASSPQGASISYEQYF. The CDR3 DNA sequence: TGTGCCAGCTCACCGCAGGGGGCCTCGATATCCTACGAGCAGTACTTC.

This clone was counted once. V usage is TRBV21-1 and J usage is TRBJ1-5; the DNA was not compared with TRBD1, the D call given in the table. TRBV21-1 represents a pseudogene. The CDR3 runs 13 residues. The CDR3 region has the DNA TGTGCCGGGGCATCGTATAGCAATCAGCCCCAGCATTTT. Translated: CAGASYSNQPQHF.

The chain couples TRBV5-1 to TRBJ2-3; D remains unclear. Germline V CDR1 and CDR2: SGHRS, YFSETQ. V was shortened by 1 base and J by 1 base, with 16 bases between the two germline ends. The CDR3 covers 17 residues. CDR3 DNA: TGCGCCAGCAGCTTGCGTCCGGCCCCGGCGGGCACAGATACGCAGTATTTT. It codes for CASSLRPAPAGTDTQYF.

This clone has more than one count but fewer than ten. The genes are TRBV3-1 (or the pseudogene TRBV3-2) and TRBJ2-4; 10 nucleotides agree with TRBD2. The J segment lost 1 base and the V segment lost 2 bases, leaving 11 bases of the junction unmatched. Germline-derived CDR1 and CDR2 are LGHDT and YNNKEL (reference sequence). This CDR3 region has 19 residues. CDR3: CASSQFSGGPRVAKNIQYF. CDR3 nucleotide sequence: TGTGCCAGCAGCCAATTTAGCGGGGGGCCCCGTGTCGCCAAAAACATTCAGTACTTC.

Written as DNA, the CDR3 is TGCAGCGTGGGTTCGAGAGGTTATAGCAATCAGCCCCAGCATTTT. Its protein product is CSVGSRGYSNQPQHF. The chain employs TRBV29-1 and TRBJ1-5; D unclear. V gave up 6 bases and J gave up 0 bases, with 15 bases separating them. The germline V gene has CDR1 SQVTM and CDR2 ANQGSEA. This CDR3 comprises 15 residues.

The V call is TRBV10-3, the J call TRBJ2-7; a possible D gene is TRBD1 (6 bases). The CDR3 has 14 amino acids. Germline V CDR1 and CDR2: ENHRY, SYGVKD. With 5 bases removed from V and 2 bases from J, the gap between germline ends came to 13 bases. Here the CDR3 reads CAISNRDPPYEQYF. The CDR3 DNA is TGTGCCATCAGTAACAGGGATCCACCCTACGAGCAGTACTTC.

The genes are TRBV3-1 (or the pseudogene TRBV3-2) and TRBJ2-1, with D tentatively TRBD2 (5 bases). The ends were cut back, 6 bases at V and 0 bases at J, with 15 bases in the middle. The germline V gene has CDR1 LGHDT and CDR2 YNNKEL (reference sequence). This CDR3 contains 16 residues. The CDR3 nucleotides read TGTGCCAGCAGGCTAGGAGGCCTGAGCTCCTACAATGAGCAGTTCTTC. Its protein product is CASRLGGLSSYNEQFF.

The chain employs TRBV5-1 and TRBJ2-2; tentatively, D is TRBD1 (6 bases). V was cut by 2 bases and J by 5 bases, with 13 bases left in between. Germline values: CDR1 SGHRS, CDR2 YFSETQ. This CDR3 is 15 amino acids long. The chain's CDR3 is CASSLQGAETGELFF. The CDR3 DNA sequence: TGCGCCAGCAGCTTACAGGGTGCTGAGACCGGGGAGCTGTTTTTT.

Comments on this clone: The sample holds other DNA sequences that translate to the same CDR3. The gene calls are TRBV18 and TRBJ2-2, with D perhaps TRBD1 (6 bases). Trimming removed 1 base at V and 0 bases at J, with 9 bases between. Germline V gives CDR1 KGHSH, CDR2 LQKENI. This CDR3 has 16 amino acids. CDR3 in amino acids: CASSPLTGTNTGELFF. The CDR3 bases are TGTGCCAGCTCACCACTTACAGGGACGAACACCGGGGAGCTGTTTTTT.

This rearrangement joins TRBV28 to TRBJ2-3, with a possible D match to TRBD1 (5 bases). The CDR3 is 15 amino acids. Germline values: CDR1 MDHEN, CDR2 SYDVKM. Trimming cost V 6 bases and J 2 bases, with 15 bases left between them. The CDR3 coding sequence is TGTGCCAGCAGGACAGCATCAGGGAACACAGATACGCAGTATTTT. Translated, it gives CASRTASGNTDTQYF.

CDR3 loop: CASSPRQGGGELFF. The CDR3, as DNA: TGTGCCAGCTCACCACGACAGGGCGGCGGGGAGCTGTTTTTT. The chain recombines TRBV18 with TRBJ2-2, with 7 bases identical to TRBD1. Looked up from germline, CDR1 is KGHSH and CDR2 is LQKENI. The CDR3 covers 14 residues. Unmatched junction bases numbered 3, after V lost 1 base and J lost 7 bases.

The chain uses TRBV19 and TRBJ2-5; possibly TRBD1 for D (5 bases). This CDR3 has 16 residues. Germline V CDR1 and CDR2: LNHDA, SQIVND (reference sequence). The ends were cut back, 4 bases at V and 5 bases at J, with 20 bases in the middle. The CDR3 region has the DNA TGTGCCAGTAGTACCTACCTCGGGTCCAGGGTCGAGACCCAGTACTTC. Its protein product is CASSTYLGSRVETQYF.

The genes are TRBV9 and TRBJ1-4; TRBD1 might be the D (5 bases). The CDR3 length is 16 residues. From germline, CDR1 is SGDLS and CDR2 YYNGEE. Trimming removed 0 bases at V and 4 bases at J, with 13 bases between. CDR3 nucleotides: TGTGCCAGCAGCGTAGCGGCTGGACAAGATAATGAAAAACTGTTTTTT. This encodes CASSVAAGQDNEKLFF. Looking up the rest from reference TRBV9 and TRBJ1-4 gives the full variable domain: DSGVTQTPKHLITATGQRVTLRCSPRSGDLSVYWYQQSLDQGLQFLIQYYNGEERAKGNILERFSAQQFPDLHSELNLSSLELGDSALYFCASSVAAGQDNEKLFFGSGTQLSVL.

The sample holds one count of this clone. A junction boundary mismatches the germline segment, possibly from a read error. The V and J genes are TRBV28 and TRBJ1-5, with 8 bases identical to TRBD1. The CDR3 consists of 15 residues. Germline V lookup: CDR1 MDHEN, CDR2 SYDVKM. This chain's CDR3 is CVSSLLDREGQPQHF. The CDR3 nucleotides read TGTGTCAGCAGTTTATTGGACAGGGAGGGTCAGCCCCAGCATTTT.

V is TRBV2 and J is TRBJ1-1, with TRBD1 identical over 7 bases. The CDR3 extends over 14 amino acids. Germline trimming cut 4 bases from V and 4 bases from J; bases unmatched to any gene: 6. Germline CDR1 is SNHLY and CDR2 is FYNNEI. The CDR3 loop is CASSVERGLTEAFF. CDR3 nucleotide sequence: TGTGCCAGCAGTGTGGAGAGGGGGCTCACTGAAGCTTTCTTT.

The rearrangement joins TRBV7-2 to TRBJ2-5; 13 bases are shared with TRBD2. Germline CDR1 is SGHTA and CDR2 is FQGNSA. The CDR3 spans 16 residues. V dropped 7 bases and J dropped 0; count of bases not matched to a gene: 5. CDR3 residues: CASTSGLAGNQETQYF. CDR3 nucleotides: TGTGCCAGCACCTCGGGACTAGCGGGAAACCAAGAGACCCAGTACTTC.

The chain has TRBV7-3 and TRBJ2-2; D remains ambiguous. This CDR3 has 13 amino acids. Trimming left V 3 bases short and J 0 bases short, with 2 bases between. The germline gives CDR1 SGHTA, CDR2 FQGTGA. The CDR3 nucleotides are TGTGCCAGCAGCTTCTCGAACACCGGGGAGCTGTTTTTT. Residues: CASSFSNTGELFF.

This rearrangement joins TRBV29-1 to TRBJ1-4, with 9 bases matching TRBD1. V shed 8 bases and J 8 bases; nucleotides not matched to a gene: 3. Germline loops: CDR1 SQVTM, CDR2 ANQGSEA. The length of the CDR3 is 11 residues. The CDR3 sequence: CSCGTGEKLFF. The CDR3 coding sequence is TGCAGCTGTGGGACAGGGGAAAAACTGTTTTTT.

V usage is TRBV29-1 and J usage is TRBJ2-7, with 12 bases aligning to TRBD1. The CDR3 runs 15 residues. From germline, CDR1 is SQVTM and CDR2 ANQGSEA. The V and J ends lost 4 bases and 4 bases, in that order; junction bases with no gene match: 8. As DNA, the CDR3 is TGCAGCGTTGTCCCTGGGACAGGGGGCGTATACGAGCAGTACTTC. Translation: CSVVPGTGGVYEQYF.

J is TRBJ1-3 and V is TRBV10-3; D is undetermined. CDR3 length equals 14 residues. The germline V gene encodes CDR1 ENHRY and CDR2 SYGVKD. The V and J ends lost 6 bases and 0 bases respectively, with 9 bases between them. The CDR3 bases are TGTGCCATCAGGGAGCCGGTCTCTGGAAACACCATATATTTT. Amino acid sequence: CAIREPVSGNTIYF.

The chain links TRBV5-5 to TRBJ1-5; the match to TRBD1 covers 8 bases. The CDR3 contains 14 residues. Unmatched junction bases numbered 4, after V lost 4 bases and J lost 4 bases. CDR1 and CDR2 from the germline V gene are SGHKS and YYEKEE (reference sequence). This CDR3 reads CASSGWTGNQPQHF. The CDR3 region has the DNA TGTGCCAGCAGCGGATGGACAGGGAATCAGCCCCAGCATTTT.

The V gene is TRBV18, the J gene TRBJ2-2; D may be TRBD1 (6 bases). The CDR3 has 14 residues. V was trimmed by 8 bases and J by 3 bases, leaving 13 bases between them. CDR1 is KGHSH and CDR2 is LQKENI in the germline V gene. CDR3 protein: CASPRQDDTGELFF. In DNA, the CDR3 is TGTGCCAGCCCCCGACAGGACGACACCGGGGAGCTGTTTTTT.

The chain employs TRBV11-2 and TRBJ1-6; 7 nucleotides align to TRBD1. The V segment lost 5 bases and the J segment 7 bases; nucleotides outside the gene matches: 8. CDR3 length: 15 residues. The V gene's germline CDR1 is SGHAT and CDR2 FQNNGV. In DNA, the CDR3 is TGTGCCAGCAGCGCCTACCCAGGGGGGAATTCACCCCTCCACTTT. Residues: CASSAYPGGNSPLHF.

The chain has TRBV6-5 and TRBJ1-2, with D unclear. The ends were cut back, 5 bases at V and 6 bases at J, with 16 bases in the middle. The CDR3 consists of 14 residues. Germline-derived CDR1 and CDR2 are MNHEY and SVGAGI. The CDR3, as DNA: TGTGCCAGCAGTCCGGATTCAGCGTACAATGGCTACACCTTC. Translation gives CASSPDSAYNGYTF.

This sequence joins TRBV7-8 and TRBJ2-2, with 8 bases lining up with TRBD1. The trim removed 5 bases at V and 6 bases at J, leaving 8 bases unmatched. CDR3 length: 15 residues. The germline V gene has CDR1 SGHVS and CDR2 FQNEAQ. The CDR3 nucleotides read TGTGCCAGCAGCGTCGGCAGGGGGCATTCCGGGGAGCTGTTTTTT. It translates to CASSVGRGHSGELFF.

The V gene is TRBV18, the J gene TRBJ2-7, with TRBD1 matching over 8 bases. The germline CDR1 and CDR2 sequences are KGHSH and LQKENI. V lost 2 bases, J lost 4 bases, and 7 bases stayed unmatched. This CDR3 spans 15 amino acids. The CDR3 spells CASSPRAGGWYEQYF. The CDR3 DNA reads as TGTGCCAGCTCACCAAGGGCAGGGGGCTGGTACGAGCAGTACTTC.